Listed below are T cell receptor beta chains from one sample, sequenced in a study of shared clonotypes between healthy human individuals. The table came from immunoSEQ multiplex PCR; TCRdb's copy has only in-frame clones and leaves some out. The sample gives 490,000 or so clones, about 82% of which show up once; about an eighth is in the top ten. The sequenced sample was PBMCs. These receptors were collected from a woman aged 40 to 50 in good health. Some clones in this sample may be carry-over from other donors' samples. Both conserved end residues are part of each CDR3. The D gene is left open where the match is weak. Clone size is stated in some rows and not others, as once, few, many or a class when expanded.

-	TRBV27	TRBJ2-7	once	CASSSRSSVREQYF	TGTGCCAGCAGTTCTCGATCCTCCGTTCGCGAGCAGTACTTC
TRBD2	TRBV5-1	TRBJ2-2	-	CASSLPGGTGELFF	TGCGCCAGCAGCTTGCCGGGGGGTACCGGGGAGCTGTTTTTT
-	TRBV7-2	TRBJ1-1	-	CASSLMGAVNTEAFF	TGTGCCAGCAGCTTGATGGGGGCCGTGAACACTGAAGCTTTCTTT
-	TRBV4-1	TRBJ1-1	many	CASSQVRQSMNTEAFF	TGCGCCAGCAGCCAAGTAAGACAGTCGATGAACACTGAAGCTTTCTTT
-	TRBV7-2	TRBJ2-2	-	CASSFQANTGELFF	TGTGCCAGCAGCTTCCAGGCGAACACCGGGGAGCTGTTTTTT
-	TRBV5-1	TRBJ2-7	once	CASSSTPGGSYEQYF	TGCGCCAGCAGCTCGACCCCAGGAGGCTCCTACGAGCAGTACTTC
-	TRBV4-1	TRBJ1-2	-	CASSQVGPRGLPDGYTF	TGCGCCAGCAGCCAAGTCGGACCTCGGGGACTGCCTGATGGCTACACCTTC
-	TRBV28	TRBJ1-5	few	CASSISRRGWNQPQHF	TGTGCCAGCAGTATCTCCCGACGGGGTTGGAATCAGCCCCAGCATTTT
TRBD2	TRBV10-2	TRBJ2-1	-	CASSSSGGLNEQFF	TGCGCCAGCAGTTCTAGCGGCGGGTTAAATGAGCAGTTCTTC
TRBD2	TRBV4-3	TRBJ2-3	-	CASSQGVASGISTDTQYF	TGCGCCAGCAGCCAGGGGGTCGCAAGCGGGATCTCCACAGATACGCAGTATTTT
-	TRBV5-8	TRBJ2-5	once	CASSLGIRNEETQYF	TGTGCCAGCAGCTTGGGTATAAGGAACGAGGAGACCCAGTACTTC
TRBD1	TRBV4-2	TRBJ1-2	-	CASSQDRGLDRGYTF	TGTGCCAGCAGCCAAGACAGGGGGCTGGATCGTGGCTACACCTTC
-	TRBV7-2	TRBJ1-3	-	CASSSARFAVGGNTIYF	TGTGCCAGCAGCTCAGCGAGATTCGCGGTGGGTGGAAACACCATATATTTT
TRBD2	TRBV5-6	TRBJ2-1	-	CATTRVVRGLAGGYEQFF	TGTGCCACCACGCGTGTAGTGCGTGGACTAGCGGGAGGCTATGAGCAGTTCTTC
TRBD2	TRBV11-2	TRBJ2-1	-	CASSLQRGRPNEQFF	TGTGCCAGCAGCCTCCAGCGGGGGCGGCCCAATGAGCAGTTCTTC
-	TRBV5-1	TRBJ1-2	once	CASSLLGTGGYTF	TGCGCCAGCAGCCTCCTGGGGACCGGAGGCTACACCTTC
-	TRBV7-3	TRBJ2-7	-	CASSLNPGSYEQYF	TGTGCCAGCAGCTTAAATCCAGGCTCCTACGAGCAGTACTTC
-	TRBV29-1	TRBJ2-7	few	CSVSTQGEQYF	TGCAGCGTCTCGACCCAGGGCGAGCAGTACTTC
TRBD2	TRBV6-6	TRBJ2-1	-	CASQAGGSWNEQFF	TGTGCCAGCCAGGCGGGAGGGTCGTGGAATGAGCAGTTCTTC
TRBD2	TRBV5-1	TRBJ2-3	-	CASSIVAGGPDTQYF	TGCGCCAGCAGCATTGTGGCGGGAGGGCCAGATACGCAGTATTTT
-	TRBV5-1	TRBJ2-5	-	CASSFGGKETQYF	TGCGCCAGCAGCTTTGGAGGGAAAGAGACCCAGTACTTC
TRBD1	TRBV14	TRBJ2-2	once	CASSQEFWRRGQDTGELFF	TGTGCCAGCAGCCAAGAATTTTGGCGCAGGGGGCAGGACACCGGGGAGCTGTTTTTT
-	TRBV2	TRBJ2-5	-	CASSEALPGETQYF	TGTGCCAGCAGTGAAGCGCTTCCAGGGGAGACCCAGTACTTC
TRBD1	TRBV10-3	TRBJ2-3	-	CAISDRGPLFRDTQYF	TGTGCCATCAGTGACAGGGGGCCTTTATTCCGTGATACGCAGTATTTT
-	TRBV7-2	TRBJ1-1	-	CASSFYTNTEAFF	TGTGCCAGCAGCTTCTATACGAACACTGAAGCTTTCTTT
TRBD1	TRBV19	TRBJ2-7	-	CASSTGTVYEQYF	TGTGCCAGTAGCACCGGGACAGTCTACGAGCAGTACTTC
-	TRBV15	TRBJ2-3	-	CATSRVGRFTDTQYF	TGTGCCACCAGCAGAGTCGGACGGTTCACAGATACGCAGTATTTT
TRBD2	TRBV4-1	TRBJ2-7	-	CASSPGLANEQYF	TGCGCCAGCAGCCCGGGACTAGCGAACGAGCAGTACTTC
TRBD2	TRBV7-2	TRBJ2-2	once	CASSLSAGGAGELFF	TGTGCCAGCAGCTTGTCCGCGGGAGGAGCCGGGGAGCTGTTTTTT
-	TRBV7-9	TRBJ2-6	-	CASSLTGGANVLTF	TGTGCCAGCAGCTTAACCGGTGGGGCCAACGTCCTGACTTTC
-	TRBV6-5	TRBJ1-5	-	CASSYDSSANQPQHF	TGTGCCAGCAGTTACGACAGCTCGGCTAATCAGCCCCAGCATTTT
-	TRBV18	TRBJ1-1	many	CASSRAGRENTEAFF	TGTGCCAGCTCACGGGCAGGGCGGGAGAACACTGAAGCTTTCTTT
-	TRBV7-2	TRBJ1-5	-	CASSTAPSRAQHF	TGTGCCAGCAGTACAGCCCCGAGCCGGGCCCAGCATTTT
-	TRBV29-1	TRBJ1-1	-	CSARFGNTEAFF	TGCAGCGCCCGCTTCGGGAACACTGAAGCTTTCTTT
TRBD2	TRBV28	TRBJ2-7	once	CASRPASGAYEQYF	TGTGCCAGCAGGCCCGCTAGCGGAGCCTACGAGCAGTACTTC
-	TRBV4-3	TRBJ1-5	-	CASSPDPTSNQPQHF	TGCGCCAGCAGCCCCGACCCCACGAGCAATCAGCCCCAGCATTTT
-	TRBV13	TRBJ1-1	few	CASSLGPIGRGGTEAFF	TGTGCCAGCAGCTTAGGCCCGATTGGGCGCGGGGGCACTGAAGCTTTCTTT
-	TRBV7-3	TRBJ1-2	once	CASSSVGSGGGYTF	TGTGCCAGCAGCTCAGTGGGAAGCGGGGGTGGCTACACCTTC
-	TRBV28	TRBJ2-4	-	CASSFQSQAKNIQYF	TGTGCCAGCAGTTTCCAGAGCCAAGCCAAAAACATTCAGTACTTC
-	TRBV5-1	TRBJ1-4	once	CASSFEPTNEKLFF	TGCGCCAGCAGCTTTGAACCAACTAATGAAAAACTGTTTTTT
TRBD1	TRBV10-2	TRBJ1-2	-	CASSAETPGQSRGGYTF	TGCGCCAGCAGCGCCGAAACCCCGGGACAGTCAAGAGGTGGCTACACATTC
TRBD2	TRBV12-5	TRBJ2-1	-	CASGLVLAGGRDNEQFF	TGTGCTAGTGGTTTGGTACTAGCGGGAGGGAGAGACAATGAGCAGTTCTTC
-	TRBV14	TRBJ1-2	many	CASNPLAGDGYTF	TGTGCCAGCAACCCACTGGCAGGGGATGGCTACACCTTC
TRBD2	TRBV10-3	TRBJ2-7	-	CAISESTAGSSYEQYF	TGTGCCATCAGTGAGTCGACAGCGGGGAGCTCCTACGAGCAGTACTTC
-	TRBV18	TRBJ2-5	-	CASSPPRSQETQYF	TGTGCCAGCTCACCACCCAGGTCTCAAGAGACCCAGTACTTC
-	TRBV7-2	TRBJ1-5	-	CASSLAPYRGSNQPQHF	TGTGCCAGCAGCTTAGCGCCATACCGAGGGAGCAATCAGCCCCAGCATTTT
TRBD1	TRBV5-6	TRBJ1-3	-	CASSLGTGENTIYF	TGTGCCAGCAGCTTGGGGACAGGGGAAAACACCATATATTTT
-	TRBV18	TRBJ2-7	-	CASSPGRQSYEQYF	TGTGCCAGCTCACCAGGACGACAGAGCTACGAGCAGTACTTC
-	TRBV18	TRBJ1-2	-	CASRELVLSHYGYTF	TGTGCCAGCCGGGAGCTGGTCCTTAGTCATTATGGCTACACCTTC
-	TRBV7-9	TRBJ2-6	-	CASSPGEGSPPRGANVLTF	TGTGCCAGCAGCCCAGGAGAGGGGAGCCCGCCGAGGGGGGCCAACGTCCTGACTTTC
-	TRBV5-1	TRBJ1-1	-	CASSLGVLNTEAFF	TGCGCCAGCAGCTTGGGGGTATTGAACACTGAAGCTTTCTTT
-	TRBV4-3	TRBJ1-3	once	CASSQESYRTGSGNTIYF	TGCGCCAGCAGCCAAGAAAGCTACAGGACCGGCTCTGGAAACACCATATATTTT
-	TRBV2	TRBJ2-2	-	CASSEAGSTGELFF	TGTGCCAGCAGTGAGGCAGGGAGCACCGGGGAGCTGTTTTTT
-	TRBV10-3	TRBJ2-7	-	CAISGSYGGASYEQYF	TGTGCCATCAGTGGGTCGTACGGGGGCGCCTCCTACGAGCAGTACTTC
-	TRBV30	TRBJ2-7	-	CAWSNDGRYEQYF	TGTGCCTGGAGTAACGATGGCCGCTACGAGCAGTACTTC
TRBD2	TRBV10-2	TRBJ2-7	-	CASSEAGAPYEQYF	TGCGCCAGCAGTGAGGCGGGAGCCCCCTACGAGCAGTACTTC
-	TRBV4-1	TRBJ1-5	-	CASSQEVGGWGQPQHF	TGCGCCAGCAGCCAAGAAGTAGGAGGTTGGGGTCAGCCCCAGCATTTT
-	TRBV5-6	TRBJ2-2	-	CASSTVTYTGELFF	TGTGCCAGCAGTACGGTGACTTACACCGGGGAGCTGTTTTTT
TRBD1	TRBV6-6	TRBJ2-2	-	CASSPTGDGELFF	TGTGCCAGCAGCCCCACAGGGGACGGGGAGCTGTTTTTT
-	TRBV9	TRBJ2-7	-	CASSPGSSYEQYF	TGTGCCAGCAGCCCAGGGAGCTCCTACGAGCAGTACTTC